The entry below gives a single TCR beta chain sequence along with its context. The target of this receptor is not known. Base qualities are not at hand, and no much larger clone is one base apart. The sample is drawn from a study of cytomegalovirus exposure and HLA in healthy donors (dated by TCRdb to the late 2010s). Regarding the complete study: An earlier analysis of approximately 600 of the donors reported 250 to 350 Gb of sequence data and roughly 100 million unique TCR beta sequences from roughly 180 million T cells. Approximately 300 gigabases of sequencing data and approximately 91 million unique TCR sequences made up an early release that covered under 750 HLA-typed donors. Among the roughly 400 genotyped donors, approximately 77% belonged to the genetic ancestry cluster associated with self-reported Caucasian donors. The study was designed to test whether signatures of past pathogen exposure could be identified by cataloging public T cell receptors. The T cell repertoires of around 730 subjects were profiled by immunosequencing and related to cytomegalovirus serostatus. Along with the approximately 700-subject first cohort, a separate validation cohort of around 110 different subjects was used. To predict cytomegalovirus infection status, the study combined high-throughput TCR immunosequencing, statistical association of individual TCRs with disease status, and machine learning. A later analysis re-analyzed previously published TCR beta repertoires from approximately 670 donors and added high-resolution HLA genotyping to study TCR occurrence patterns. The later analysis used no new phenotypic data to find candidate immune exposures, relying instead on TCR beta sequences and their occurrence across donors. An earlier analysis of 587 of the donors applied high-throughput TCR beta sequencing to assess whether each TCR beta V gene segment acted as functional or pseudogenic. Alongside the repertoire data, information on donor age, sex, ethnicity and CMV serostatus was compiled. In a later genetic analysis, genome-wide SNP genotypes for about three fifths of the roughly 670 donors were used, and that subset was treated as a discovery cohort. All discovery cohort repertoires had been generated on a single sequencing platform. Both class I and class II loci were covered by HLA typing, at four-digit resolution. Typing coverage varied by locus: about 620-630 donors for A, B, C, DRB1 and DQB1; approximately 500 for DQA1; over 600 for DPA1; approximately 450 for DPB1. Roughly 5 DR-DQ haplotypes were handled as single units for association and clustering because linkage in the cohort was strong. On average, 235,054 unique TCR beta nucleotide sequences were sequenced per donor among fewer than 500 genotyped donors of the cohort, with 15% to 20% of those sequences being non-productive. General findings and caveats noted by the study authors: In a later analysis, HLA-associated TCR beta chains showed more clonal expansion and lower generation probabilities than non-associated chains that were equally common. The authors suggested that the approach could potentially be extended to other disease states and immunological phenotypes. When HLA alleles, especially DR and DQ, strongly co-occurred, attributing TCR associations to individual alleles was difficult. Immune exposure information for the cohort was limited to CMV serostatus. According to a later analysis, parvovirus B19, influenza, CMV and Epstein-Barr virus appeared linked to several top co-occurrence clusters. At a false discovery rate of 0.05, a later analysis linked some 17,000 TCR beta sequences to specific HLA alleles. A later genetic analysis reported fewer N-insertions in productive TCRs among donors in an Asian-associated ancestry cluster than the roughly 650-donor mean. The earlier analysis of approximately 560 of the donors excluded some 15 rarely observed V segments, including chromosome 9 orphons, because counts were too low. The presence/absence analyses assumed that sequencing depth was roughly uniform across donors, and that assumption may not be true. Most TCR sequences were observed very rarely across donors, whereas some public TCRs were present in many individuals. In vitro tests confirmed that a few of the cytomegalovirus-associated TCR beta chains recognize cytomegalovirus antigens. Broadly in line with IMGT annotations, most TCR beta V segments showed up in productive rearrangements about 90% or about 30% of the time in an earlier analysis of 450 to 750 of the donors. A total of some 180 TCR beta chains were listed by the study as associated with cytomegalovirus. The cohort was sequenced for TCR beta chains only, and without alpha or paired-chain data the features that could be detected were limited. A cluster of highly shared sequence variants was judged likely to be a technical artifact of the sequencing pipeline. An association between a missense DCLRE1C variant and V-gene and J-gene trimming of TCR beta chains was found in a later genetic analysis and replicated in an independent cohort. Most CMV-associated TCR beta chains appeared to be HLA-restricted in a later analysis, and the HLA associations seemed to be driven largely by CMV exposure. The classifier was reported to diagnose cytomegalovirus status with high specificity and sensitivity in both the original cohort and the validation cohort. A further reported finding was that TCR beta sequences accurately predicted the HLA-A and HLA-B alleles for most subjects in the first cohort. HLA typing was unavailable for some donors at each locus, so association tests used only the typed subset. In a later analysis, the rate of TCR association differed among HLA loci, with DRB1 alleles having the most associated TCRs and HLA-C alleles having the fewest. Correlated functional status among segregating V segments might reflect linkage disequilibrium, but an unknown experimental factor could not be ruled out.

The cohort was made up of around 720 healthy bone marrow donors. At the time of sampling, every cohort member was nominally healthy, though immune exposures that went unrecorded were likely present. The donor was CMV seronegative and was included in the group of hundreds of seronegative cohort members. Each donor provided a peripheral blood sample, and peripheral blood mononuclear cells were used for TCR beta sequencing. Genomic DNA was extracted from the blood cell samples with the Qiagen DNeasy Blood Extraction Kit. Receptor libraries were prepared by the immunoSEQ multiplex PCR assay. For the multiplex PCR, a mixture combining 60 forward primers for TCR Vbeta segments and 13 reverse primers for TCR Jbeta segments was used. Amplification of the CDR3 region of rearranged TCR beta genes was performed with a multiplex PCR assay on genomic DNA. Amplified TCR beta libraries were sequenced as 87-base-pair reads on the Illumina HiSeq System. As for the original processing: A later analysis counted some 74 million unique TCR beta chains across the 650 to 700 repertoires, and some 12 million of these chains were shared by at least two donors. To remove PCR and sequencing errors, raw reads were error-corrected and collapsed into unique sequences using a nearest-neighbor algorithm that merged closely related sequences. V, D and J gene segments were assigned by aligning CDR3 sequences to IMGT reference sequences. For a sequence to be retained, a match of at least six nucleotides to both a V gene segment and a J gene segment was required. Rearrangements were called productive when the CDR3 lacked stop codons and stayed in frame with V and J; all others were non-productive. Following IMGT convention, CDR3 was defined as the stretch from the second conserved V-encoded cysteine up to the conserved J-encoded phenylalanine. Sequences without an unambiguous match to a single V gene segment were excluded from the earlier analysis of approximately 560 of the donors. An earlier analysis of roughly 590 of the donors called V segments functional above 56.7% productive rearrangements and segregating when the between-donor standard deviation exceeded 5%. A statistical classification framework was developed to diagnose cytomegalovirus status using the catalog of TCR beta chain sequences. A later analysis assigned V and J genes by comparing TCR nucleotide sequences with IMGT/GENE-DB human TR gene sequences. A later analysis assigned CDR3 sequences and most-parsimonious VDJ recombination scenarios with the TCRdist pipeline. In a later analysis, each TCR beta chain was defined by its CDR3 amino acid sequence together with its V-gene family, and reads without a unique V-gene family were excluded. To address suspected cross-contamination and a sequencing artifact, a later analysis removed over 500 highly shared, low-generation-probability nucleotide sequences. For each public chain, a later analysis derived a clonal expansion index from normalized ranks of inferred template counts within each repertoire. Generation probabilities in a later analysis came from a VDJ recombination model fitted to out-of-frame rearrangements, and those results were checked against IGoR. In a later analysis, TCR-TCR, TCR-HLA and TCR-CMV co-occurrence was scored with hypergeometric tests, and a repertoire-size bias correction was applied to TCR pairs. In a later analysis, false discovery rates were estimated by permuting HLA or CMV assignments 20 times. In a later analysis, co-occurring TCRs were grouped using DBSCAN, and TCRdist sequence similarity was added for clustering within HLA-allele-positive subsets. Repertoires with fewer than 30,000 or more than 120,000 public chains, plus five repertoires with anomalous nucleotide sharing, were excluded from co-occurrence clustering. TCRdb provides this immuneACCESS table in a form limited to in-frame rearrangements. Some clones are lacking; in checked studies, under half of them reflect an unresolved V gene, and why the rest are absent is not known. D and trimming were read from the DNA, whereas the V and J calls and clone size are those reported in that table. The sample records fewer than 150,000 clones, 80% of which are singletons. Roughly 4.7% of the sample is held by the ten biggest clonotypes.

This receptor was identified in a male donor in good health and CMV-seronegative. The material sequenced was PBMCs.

The CDR3 here reads CASSLQGGEQFF. The nucleotides read TGTGCCAGCAGCTTACAGGGAGGTGAGCAGTTCTTC. Recombination linked TRBV7-3 to TRBJ2-1; TRBD2 might be the D gene, on 6 matching bases. The CDR3 numbers 12 residues from cysteine through phenylalanine. The CDR3 DNA has 36 bases and is translated from base 1. Relative to germline, V is 2 bases shorter and J is 9 bases shorter, with 8 bases between their ends. The germline V gene sets CDR1 to SGHTA and CDR2 to FQGTGA.